These 19 T cell receptor beta chains were sequenced from one sample in a study of T cell responses to AZD1222 COVID-19 vaccine. Profiled with immunoSEQ multiplex PCR; TCRdb holds only in-frame clones, not every one. Found here are more than 150,000 clones, roughly 94% of them singletons; the top ten hold approximately 1.5%. The sequences come from peripheral blood, collected 28 days after the second AZD1222 dose. The receptors here all came from an adult who received the AZD1222 COVID-19 vaccine.

V gene TRBV3-1 (or the pseudogene TRBV3-2) combines with J gene TRBJ2-1; D gene unclear. The CDR3 contains 15 residues. Germline V gives CDR1 LGHDT, CDR2 YNNKEL (reference sequence). Trimming removed 2 bases at V and 4 bases at J, with 12 bases between. In DNA form, the CDR3 reads TGTGCCAGCAGCCAAAGGTATCTAGAGTACAATGAGCAGTTCTTC. Translation gives CASSQRYLEYNEQFF.

The rearrangement joins TRBV9 to TRBJ1-1; D remains unclear. V was shortened by 2 bases and J by 2 bases, with 10 bases between the two germline ends. Germline V gene data show CDR1 as SGDLS and CDR2 as YYNGEE. This CDR3 comprises 14 residues. The CDR3: CASSVDLTNTEAFF. CDR3 in DNA: TGTGCCAGCAGCGTCGACCTTACCAACACTGAAGCTTTCTTT.

V is TRBV4-3 and J is TRBJ1-6, with D uncertain. V was trimmed by 0 bases and J by 9 bases, leaving 9 bases between them. Germline CDR1 LGHNA, CDR2 YSLEER. The CDR3 extends over 14 amino acids. This CDR3 reads CASSQEDLGSPLHF. CDR3 sequence (DNA): TGCGCCAGCAGCCAAGAGGACCTCGGTTCACCCCTCCACTTT.

J is TRBJ2-1 and V is TRBV27; the D gene is possibly TRBD2 (5 bases). Germline V gene lookup returns CDR1 MNHEY and CDR2 SMNVEV (reference sequence). The germline V and J ends were trimmed by 2 bases and 10 bases, with 15 bases remaining between them. CDR3 length: 14 residues. The CDR3 loop is CASSLVLAVEEQFF. The CDR3 nucleotides read TGTGCCAGCAGTTTAGTCCTAGCCGTTGAGGAGCAGTTCTTC.

The rearrangement joins TRBV18 to TRBJ1-6; D not certain. Per the germline V gene, CDR1 is KGHSH and CDR2 is LQKENI. This CDR3 comprises 16 residues. Trimming shortened V by 3 bases and J by 0 bases, and 9 bases separated the two germline ends. This CDR3 is CASSPDETSYNSPLHF. The CDR3 nucleotides are TGTGCCAGCTCACCTGATGAAACCTCCTATAATTCACCCCTCCACTTT.

This chain uses TRBV13 with TRBJ2-7, with D maybe TRBD2 (5 bases). The CDR3 sequence is 15 residues long. Trimming took off 0 bases at V and 5 bases at J, with 14 bases between the two ends. Germline-derived CDR1 and CDR2 are PRHDT and FYEKMQ (reference sequence). The CDR3 DNA reads TGTGCCAGCAGCTTAGGCACCAGGACTCTTCACGAGCAGTACTTC. Protein: CASSLGTRTLHEQYF.

The chain couples TRBV7-3 to TRBJ2-5; 8 bases agree with TRBD1. CDR3 length: 15 residues. The V gene end was trimmed by 2 bases and the J gene end by 2 bases; junction bases not matched to a gene: 4. Per the germline V gene, CDR1 is SGHTA and CDR2 is FQGTGA. The CDR3 region is CASSLGTGLQETQYF. The CDR3 DNA sequence: TGTGCCAGCAGCTTAGGGACAGGACTACAAGAGACCCAGTACTTC.

Only a few counts were recorded for this clone. This chain connects TRBV7-9 to TRBJ1-3, with D unresolved. This CDR3 is 16 amino acids long. The germline gives CDR1 SEHNR, CDR2 FQNEAQ (reference sequence). Trimming took off 7 bases at V and 0 bases at J, with 16 bases between the two ends. The CDR3 nucleotides read TGTGCCAGCAACCCCCAGGCGGGAAACTCTGGAAACACCATATATTTT. This gives the protein CASNPQAGNSGNTIYF. Using reference TRBV7-9 and TRBJ1-3 for the parts outside the CDR3, the full variable domain is DTGVSQNPRHKITKRGQNVTFRCDPISEHNRLYWYRQTLGQGPEFLTYFQNEAQLEKSRLLSDRFSAERPKGSFSTLEIQRTEQGDSAMYLCASNPQAGNSGNTIYFGEGSWLTVV.

With respect to this clone: Other DNA variants within this sample encode the same CDR3. The J gene is TRBJ1-5, the V gene TRBV27; D perhaps matches TRBD1 (6 bases). The CDR3 loop spans 13 amino acids. Trimming pared 3 bases from V and 4 bases from J, leaving 7 bases between. CDR1 is MNHEY and CDR2 is SMNVEV in the germline V gene (reference sequence). In DNA form, the CDR3 reads TGTGCCAGCAGTTTTACAGGGAATCAGCCCCAGCATTTT. Translating it yields CASSFTGNQPQHF.

The chain carries TRBV5-4 and TRBJ1-1; D is ambiguous. V shed 1 base and J shed 4 bases, with 11 bases lying between them. The CDR3 is 14 residues long. CDR1 is SGHNT, CDR2 YYREEE, per germline (reference sequence). CDR3 sequence: CASSLRGRGTEAFF. CDR3 DNA: TGTGCCAGCAGCTTGAGAGGCCGAGGCACTGAAGCTTTCTTT.

The chain employs TRBV19 and TRBJ1-1; D is unresolved. The CDR3 runs 12 residues. Between the trimmed V and J ends, which lost 9 bases and 8 bases, there was a span of 16 bases. The germline gives CDR1 LNHDA, CDR2 SQIVND (reference sequence). In nucleotides, the CDR3 is TGTGCCAGACCCTGGGCAAACCTAGAAGCTTTCTTT. The encoded protein is CARPWANLEAFF.

The chain is built from TRBV4-1 and TRBJ1-2; TRBD1 agrees at 10 bases. The J segment lost 8 bases and the V segment lost 5 bases, leaving 11 bases of the junction unmatched. Germline V gene lookup returns CDR1 MGHRA and CDR2 YSYEKL. The CDR3 consists of 15 residues. CDR3 DNA sequence: TGCGCCAGCAGCTCGCGGGACAGGGGAAAAAGGGGCTACACCTTC. It codes for CASSSRDRGKRGYTF.

This chain links TRBV6-5 with TRBJ1-1; no clear D gene. The CDR3 totals 15 residues. Germline V CDR1 and CDR2: MNHEY, SVGAGI. V lost 0 bases, J lost 1 base, and 9 bases lay in between. CDR3 sequence reads: CASSYSRSGNTEAFF. Written as DNA, the CDR3 is TGTGCCAGCAGTTACTCTCGTTCGGGGAACACTGAAGCTTTCTTT.

This clone was detected a few times. V usage is TRBV25-1 and J usage is TRBJ1-1, with D unclear. The V end was cut by 4 bases, the J end by 3 bases, with 18 bases between. This CDR3 comprises 16 residues. Looked up from germline, CDR1 is MGHDK and CDR2 is SYGVNS. The chain's CDR3 is CASSVQNREVYTEAFF. The CDR3 DNA follows: TGTGCCAGCAGTGTACAAAATCGGGAGGTATACACTGAAGCTTTCTTT.

The rearrangement links TRBV30 to TRBJ1-4, with D possibly TRBD1 on 5 matching bases. The CDR3 has 15 amino acids. V lost 2 bases to trimming and J lost 4 bases, with 14 bases between them. The germline gives CDR1 GTSNPN, CDR2 SVGIG (reference sequence). The CDR3 coding sequence is TGTGCCTGGAGTCCCTCGGGGCAGTATAATGAAAAACTGTTTTTT. It is translated as CAWSPSGQYNEKLFF.

This clone has a single count. This chain links TRBV12-5 with TRBJ1-3; 9 positions agree with TRBD1. Germline CDR1 LGHNT, CDR2 FRNRAP. The CDR3 runs to 15 residues. J was trimmed by 4 bases and V by 3 bases; bases with no gene match: 4. This chain's CDR3 is CASGFRDREGNTIYF. In DNA, the CDR3 is TGTGCTAGTGGTTTTCGGGACAGGGAAGGAAACACCATATATTTT.

The chain links TRBV2 to TRBJ1-1; the D gene is possibly TRBD1 (5 bases). Germline V gives CDR1 SNHLY, CDR2 FYNNEI. The CDR3 sequence is 14 residues long. Between the trimmed V and J ends, which lost 5 bases and 8 bases, there was a span of 18 bases. In nucleotides, the CDR3 is TGTGCCAGCAGTACGTTCGTGGAGGCAGGGGAAGCTTTCTTT. Its translation: CASSTFVEAGEAFF.

The CDR3 sequence is CASSLLVSTDTQYF. As DNA, the CDR3 is TGTGCCAGCAGTTTATTAGTAAGCACAGATACGCAGTATTTT. This chain links TRBV27 with TRBJ2-3; no firm D call. This CDR3 region has 14 residues. The germline gives CDR1 MNHEY, CDR2 SMNVEV (reference sequence). The V gene lost 1 base and the J gene lost 0 bases, with 5 bases spanning the gap.

The chain recombines TRBV3-1 (or the pseudogene TRBV3-2) with TRBJ2-1, with 9 bases fitting TRBD2. CDR3 length: 13 amino acids. V trimming: 2 bases; J trimming: 10 bases; junction bases outside the gene matches: 3. Germline CDR1 and CDR2: LGHDT and YNNKEL (reference sequence). Here the CDR3 DNA reads TGTGCCAGCAGCCAACCAGGACTAGCGGAGCAGTTCTTC. It translates to CASSQPGLAEQFF.